One and the same sample provided the 16 T cell receptor beta chains below, sequenced in a study of response to subunit inactivated influenza vaccine. TCRdb recomputed calls from the RT-PCR reads with MiXCR, one row per CDR3 protein. Altogether roughly 700,000 distinct CDR3 sequences are present, 11% to 15% being singletons, with the ten largest covering less than 9%. The source material was PBMCs from blood, sampled less than 15 days before vaccination. The source is a man aged 50 to 60 who received an inactivated influenza vaccine.

The V gene is TRBV4-1, the J gene TRBJ1-5; D not resolved. This CDR3 comprises 16 residues. Germline loops: CDR1 MGHRA, CDR2 YSYEKL. V dropped 0 bases and J dropped 5 bases, with 14 bases sitting between them. This chain's CDR3 is CASSQDQLYGDQPQHF. CDR3 bases: TGCGCCAGCAGCCAAGATCAACTTTATGGGGATCAGCCCCAGCATTTT.

This clonotype has just a few counts. The V call is TRBV20-1, the J call TRBJ1-6, with D perhaps matching TRBD1 (5 bases). CDR1 DFQATT and CDR2 SNEGSKA come from the germline V gene (reference sequence). V was pared by 3 bases and J by 6 bases, with 9 bases between. This CDR3 contains 13 residues. CDR3 bases: TGCAGTGCTAGTAGGGGTTCTAATTCACCCCTCCACTTT. This codes for CSASRGSNSPLHF.

The rearrangement links TRBV7-2 to TRBJ2-3; D is unresolved. CDR3 length equals 13 residues. V was clipped by 2 bases and J by 14 bases, with 17 bases between them. Germline V CDR1 and CDR2: SGHTA, FQGNSA. CDR3 DNA: TGTGCCAGCAGCTTAATCGAGGCCCGTGGGGTGTATTTT. Its protein product is CASSLIEARGVYF.

The V and J genes are TRBV20-1 and TRBJ2-3, with no clear D. This CDR3 comprises 13 residues. Between the trimmed V and J ends, which lost 3 bases and 3 bases, there was a span of 10 bases. The germline CDR1 and CDR2 sequences are DFQATT and SNEGSKA (reference sequence). CDR3 nucleotides: TGCAGTGCTAGGGAGACTCGTACAGATACGCAGTATTTT. It specifies CSARETRTDTQYF.

The chain links TRBV20-1 to TRBJ2-7; D unclear. CDR1 is DFQATT, CDR2 SNEGSKA, per germline (reference sequence). This CDR3 is built from 13 residues. Deletions cut 6 bases from V and 3 bases from J, with 15 bases between. CDR3 sequence reads: CSAANSDDYEQYF. DNA of the CDR3: TGCAGTGCCGCTAATTCGGACGACTACGAGCAGTACTTC.

The J gene is TRBJ2-7, the V gene TRBV21-1; the table's D call of TRBD1 was not tested on the DNA. TRBV21-1 is a pseudogene locus. The CDR3 consists of 15 residues. CDR3 region: CASSGTGTGFYEQYF. The DNA of the CDR3 is TGTGCCAGCAGCGGGACCGGGACGGGATTCTACGAGCAGTACTTC.

This chain uses TRBV14 with TRBJ1-6; maybe TRBD1 (6 bases). The CDR3 runs to 15 residues. Germline V gives CDR1 SGHDN, CDR2 FVKESK. Trimming took 4 bases from V and 7 from J, leaving 14 bases between them. The CDR3 DNA is TGTGCCAGCAGCCCAGGGGACGGTCGGAATTCACCCCTCCACTTT. Translated: CASSPGDGRNSPLHF.

This clonotype appeared a few times. V gene TRBV7-2 combines with J gene TRBJ2-7; D is possibly TRBD2 (6 bases). Germline CDR1 is SGHTA and CDR2 is FQGNSA. Trimming took 1 base from V and 7 from J, leaving 20 bases between them. CDR3 length equals 16 residues. The chain's CDR3 is CASSLDRTRRGGEQYF. The CDR3 coding sequence is TGTGCCAGCAGCTTAGATAGGACCCGGCGGGGAGGTGAGCAGTACTTC. The whole variable domain, filled in from reference TRBV7-2 and TRBJ2-7, reads GAGVSQSPSNKVTEKGKDVELRCDPISGHTALYWYRQSLGQGLEFLIYFQGNSAPDKSGLPSDRFSAERTGGSVSTLTIQRTQQEDSAVYLCASSLDRTRRGGEQYFGPGTRLTVT.

This clonotype was observed a few times. This chain joins TRBV20-1 and TRBJ2-5; the match to TRBD1 covers 7 bases. The CDR3 has 14 residues. J gave up 2 bases and V 3 bases, and 6 bases lay outside the gene matches. CDR1 is DFQATT, CDR2 SNEGSKA, per germline (reference sequence). CDR3 residues: CSARGPRGQETQYF. Here the CDR3 DNA reads TGCAGTGCTAGGGGCCCCAGGGGGCAAGAGACCCAGTACTTC.

V is TRBV30 and J is TRBJ2-1; TRBD2 matches at 13 bases. CDR1 GTSNPN and CDR2 SVGIG come from the germline V gene (reference sequence). The J segment lost 7 bases and the V segment lost 1 base, leaving 4 bases of the junction unmatched. This CDR3 has 15 residues. DNA for the CDR3: TGTGCCTGGAGTGCCGGGACTAGCGGGAAGAATGAGCAGTTCTTC. Its protein product is CAWSAGTSGKNEQFF.

This clonotype was observed a handful of times. The chain couples TRBV5-1 to TRBJ1-4; the match to TRBD1 covers 9 bases. The ends lost 3 bases at V and 5 bases at J; junction bases unmatched: 5. The CDR3 contains 15 residues. Per germline, CDR1 SGHRS and CDR2 YFSETQ. The chain's CDR3 is CASSYGQGQNEKLFF. The CDR3 coding sequence is TGCGCCAGCAGCTACGGACAGGGGCAAAATGAAAAACTGTTTTTT.

This clonotype was recorded many times. The chain combines TRBV5-1 with TRBJ2-7; 12 bases are shared with TRBD2. The length of the CDR3 is 15 residues. CDR1 is SGHRS and CDR2 is YFSETQ in the germline V gene. J gave up 7 bases and V 1 base, and 6 bases lay outside the gene matches. CDR3 region: CASSLTGLAGIEQYF. CDR3 coding DNA: TGCGCCAGCAGCTTGACCGGACTAGCGGGGATAGAGCAGTACTTC.

A note on this clonotype: One junction end does not reproduce the germline sequence, and a read error may be involved. V and J are TRBV7-8 and TRBJ2-1; possibly TRBD1 or TRBD2 for D (5 bases each). Germline values: CDR1 SGHVS, CDR2 FQNEAQ. This CDR3 is 15 amino acids long. CDR3 protein: CASSHHQGAYNDQFF. For the CDR3, the DNA is TGTGCCAGCAGCCACCACCAGGGAGCCTACAATGACCAGTTCTTC.

This clonotype was detected a few times. This rearrangement joins TRBV28 to TRBJ1-1, with 10 bases identical to TRBD1. Germline loops: CDR1 MDHEN, CDR2 SYDVKM. The CDR3 consists of 16 residues. The ends lost 3 bases at V and 7 bases at J; junction bases unmatched: 11. The CDR3 nucleotides are TGTGCCAGCAGTTTTTCCCTGACAGGGGGCGCCGGTGAAGCTTTCTTT. Its translation is CASSFSLTGGAGEAFF.

J is TRBJ1-2 and V is TRBV12-3 or TRBV12-4; possibly TRBD1 for D (5 bases). This CDR3 has 16 amino acids. V lost 8 bases to trimming and J lost 0 bases, with 19 bases between them. This CDR3 reads CASGASAIVPNYGYTF. Here the CDR3 DNA reads TGTGCCAGCGGGGCGTCAGCTATTGTTCCTAACTATGGCTACACCTTC.

The V gene is TRBV12-3 or TRBV12-4, the J gene TRBJ2-7, with 10 bases lining up with TRBD2. V lost 6 bases and J lost 2; bases outside the gene matches: 4. CDR3 length equals 14 residues. The DNA for the CDR3 is TGTGCCAGCAGAGCGGGGACTAGCGCCTACGAGCAGTACTTC. Its protein product is CASRAGTSAYEQYF.